One and the same sample provided the 22 T cell receptor beta chains below, sequenced in a study of blood T cell repertoires in COVID-19. Sequenced by immunoSEQ multiplex PCR; TCRdb stores in-frame clones only, minus some. The sample shows under 15,000 clones, approximately 81% of them seen only once. The sequencing input was peripheral blood. The source is a human donor in a cohort sampled during active COVID-19.

This rearrangement joins TRBV5-5 to TRBJ1-5, with D possibly matching TRBD1 (5 bases). From germline, CDR1 is SGHKS and CDR2 YYEKEE (reference sequence). V lost 5 bases to trimming and J lost 8 bases, with 14 bases between them. The CDR3 loop spans 13 amino acids. CDR3 region: CASRTGFGKPQHF. The CDR3 nucleotides are TGTGCCAGCAGAACAGGATTTGGGAAGCCCCAGCATTTT.

This chain connects TRBV28 to TRBJ1-5; TRBD1 aligns across 9 bases. J was trimmed by 7 bases and V by 4 bases; bases with no gene match: 8. The CDR3 is 15 amino acids. CDR1 is MDHEN and CDR2 is SYDVKM in the germline V gene. The CDR3 region is CASSSSGTGYQPQHF. The DNA of the CDR3 is TGTGCCAGCAGTTCATCCGGGACAGGGTACCAGCCCCAGCATTTT.

The chain links TRBV10-3 to TRBJ2-1, with 10 nucleotides matching TRBD1. V gave up 2 bases and J gave up 6 bases; unmatched junction bases: 7. This CDR3 spans 16 amino acids. CDR1 is ENHRY, CDR2 SYGVKD, per germline. CDR3 bases: TGTGCCATCAGTGAGCGCGGGACAGGGGAGGTCAATGAGCAGTTCTTC. Its translation is CAISERGTGEVNEQFF.

The chain combines TRBV5-1 with TRBJ1-2; 10 nucleotides line up with TRBD1. The CDR3 loop spans 14 amino acids. Per germline, CDR1 SGHRS and CDR2 YFSETQ. The V segment lost 4 bases and the J segment 6 bases; nucleotides outside the gene matches: 6. The CDR3 protein is CASSVGTGVDGYTF. CDR3 bases: TGCGCCAGCAGCGTCGGGACAGGGGTCGATGGCTACACCTTC.

The chain is built from TRBV5-6 and TRBJ2-1; D is possibly TRBD1 (5 bases). Germline CDR1 SGHDT, CDR2 YYEEEE. Trimming took off 1 base at V and 9 bases at J, with 11 bases between the two ends. CDR3 length: 13 residues. CDR3 region: CASSLNQGSEQFF. In nucleotides, the CDR3 is TGTGCCAGCAGCTTGAACCAGGGCAGTGAGCAGTTCTTC. Full variable domain (remainder filled in from reference TRBV5-6 and TRBJ2-1): DAGVTQSPTHLIKTRGQQVTLRCSPKSGHDTVSWYQQALGQGPQFIFQYYEEEERQRGNFPDRFSGHQFPNYSSELNVNALLLGDSALYLCASSLNQGSEQFFGPGTRLTVL.

The gene calls are TRBV7-8 and TRBJ2-1; the match to TRBD2 covers 13 bases. Per germline, CDR1 SGHVS and CDR2 FQNEAQ. The CDR3 has 16 residues. The ends lost 3 bases at V and 9 bases at J; junction bases unmatched: 8. CDR3 residues: CASSFPPGLAGIEQFF. The DNA for the CDR3 is TGTGCCAGCAGCTTCCCTCCGGGACTAGCGGGAATTGAGCAGTTCTTC.

The DNA of the CDR3 is TGTGCCAGCAGCGGAGGCTTATTCTACGAGCAGTACTTC. It translates to CASSGGLFYEQYF. The V call is TRBV11-2, the J call TRBJ2-7, with D maybe TRBD2 (5 bases). There are 13 residues in the CDR3. V lost 5 bases and J lost 3, with 11 bases in between. Germline CDR1 is SGHAT and CDR2 is FQNNGV.

The V call is TRBV10-3, the J call TRBJ2-1; 8 nucleotides agree with TRBD1. Germline V CDR1 and CDR2: ENHRY, SYGVKD. Trimming removed 9 bases from V and 5 bases from J; junction bases left unmatched: 9. This CDR3 is built from 14 residues. CDR3 bases: TGTGCCATTTCCGGGACAGGTTTTGACAATGAGCAGTTCTTC. The encoded protein is CAISGTGFDNEQFF.

The rearrangement uses TRBV13 and TRBJ2-1, with 13 bases lining up with TRBD2. Per the germline V gene, CDR1 is PRHDT and CDR2 is FYEKMQ (reference sequence). This CDR3 region has 15 residues. The V and J ends lost 2 bases and 10 bases, in that order; junction bases with no gene match: 5. CDR3 nucleotide sequence: TGTGCCAGCAGCTTAAGACTAGCGGGAGGACGGGAGCAGTTCTTC. Protein product: CASSLRLAGGREQFF.

The chain uses TRBV7-3 and TRBJ2-1; 8 positions agree with TRBD1. V shed 3 bases and J 7 bases; nucleotides not matched to a gene: 8. The CDR3 contains 15 residues. The germline gives CDR1 SGHTA, CDR2 FQGTGA. The CDR3 reads CASSLTGAAVNEQFF. In DNA form, the CDR3 reads TGTGCCAGCAGCTTGACAGGGGCGGCTGTTAATGAGCAGTTCTTC.

This clone appeared a single time. The chain joins TRBV11-1 to TRBJ1-4; weak D call: TRBD1 (5 bases). From germline, CDR1 is SGHAT and CDR2 FQDESV (reference sequence). Trimming took off 5 bases at V and 4 bases at J, with 14 bases between the two ends. This CDR3 region has 15 residues. The CDR3 loop reads CASSPQGSGNEKLFF. The CDR3 nucleotides are TGTGCCAGCAGCCCCCAGGGCTCCGGTAATGAAAAACTGTTTTTT.

J is TRBJ1-4 and V is TRBV6-4; D gene uncertain. Germline V CDR1 and CDR2: MRHNA, SNTAGT. V was clipped by 0 bases and J by 4 bases, with 12 bases between them. This CDR3 spans 16 amino acids. The CDR3 here is CASSDSSWQVNEKLFF. In DNA form, the CDR3 reads TGTGCCAGCAGTGACTCGAGTTGGCAGGTTAATGAAAAACTGTTTTTT.

This sequence joins TRBV5-6 and TRBJ1-2; 7 nucleotides agree with TRBD1. The CDR3 is made up of 14 amino acids. Per germline, CDR1 SGHDT and CDR2 YYEEEE. The V and J ends lost 2 bases and 7 bases, in that order; junction bases with no gene match: 8. CDR3 sequence reads: CASSLRQGGGGYTF. The CDR3 nucleotides are TGTGCCAGCAGCTTAAGGCAGGGGGGAGGTGGCTACACCTTC.

The chain is built from TRBV18 and TRBJ1-6; weak D call: TRBD1 (5 bases). Per germline, CDR1 KGHSH and CDR2 LQKENI. The CDR3 contains 15 residues. V gave up 3 bases and J gave up 8 bases, with 14 bases separating them. CDR3: CASSPLGGTDSPLHF. The CDR3 nucleotides are TGTGCCAGCTCACCCCTCGGGGGGACGGATTCACCCCTCCACTTT.

The chain employs TRBV3-1 (or the pseudogene TRBV3-2) and TRBJ2-7; weak D call: TRBD2 (5 bases). This CDR3 spans 15 amino acids. CDR1 is LGHDT, CDR2 YNNKEL, per germline (reference sequence). V gave up 0 bases and J gave up 2 bases, with 11 bases separating them. The CDR3, as DNA: TGTGCCAGCAGCCAAGAGGTCGGGATCACCTACGAGCAGTACTTC. Translated: CASSQEVGITYEQYF.

Within the sample, this clone is medium-sized. The V and J genes are TRBV11-2 and TRBJ1-1; 7 nucleotides line up with TRBD1. The ends lost 5 bases at V and 4 bases at J; junction bases unmatched: 4. This CDR3 spans 13 amino acids. The germline V gene has CDR1 SGHAT and CDR2 FQNNGV. CDR3 protein: CASSQGVGTEAFF. The CDR3 DNA sequence: TGTGCCAGCAGCCAGGGGGTGGGCACTGAAGCTTTCTTT.

The chain carries TRBV3-1 (or the pseudogene TRBV3-2) and TRBJ2-3, with a possible D match to TRBD1 (6 bases). Germline CDR1 and CDR2: LGHDT and YNNKEL (reference sequence). V lost 4 bases to trimming and J lost 2 bases, with 10 bases between them. This CDR3 is 14 amino acids long. The CDR3 sequence is CASSPGQSTDTQYF. The CDR3 nucleotides read TGTGCCAGCAGCCCCGGACAGTCCACAGATACGCAGTATTTT.

The chain links TRBV4-1 to TRBJ2-3, with unresolved D. V lost 4 bases, J lost 0 bases, and 14 bases lay in between. Germline CDR1 is MGHRA and CDR2 is YSYEKL. The CDR3 spans 16 residues. The CDR3 bases are TGCGCCAGCAGCCCGGTTCTCGGCGGTAGCACAGATACGCAGTATTTT. Its translation is CASSPVLGGSTDTQYF.

The chain is built from TRBV11-2 and TRBJ1-1; D is unclear. Deletions cut 4 bases from V and 3 bases from J, with 3 bases between. Germline V gene data show CDR1 as SGHAT and CDR2 as FQNNGV. This CDR3 comprises 11 residues. The CDR3: CASSSYTEAFF. The CDR3 nucleotides read TGTGCCAGCAGCTCCTACACTGAAGCTTTCTTT.

In this sample, this clone turned up once. The V and J genes are TRBV7-9 and TRBJ2-7; 7 bases are shared with TRBD1. The CDR3 consists of 15 residues. The V and J ends lost 1 base and 2 bases, in that order; junction bases with no gene match: 5. Germline lookup yields CDR1 SEHNR and CDR2 FQNEAQ (reference sequence). CDR3 nucleotides: TGTGCCAGCAGCTTAGGCCTGACAGGGCCCTACGAGCAGTACTTC. This encodes CASSLGLTGPYEQYF.

This sequence joins TRBV3-1 (or the pseudogene TRBV3-2) and TRBJ1-1; D is undetermined. Trimming shortened V by 1 base and J by 5 bases, and 8 bases separated the two germline ends. The CDR3 loop spans 13 amino acids. CDR1 and CDR2 (germline): LGHDT, YNNKEL (reference sequence). CDR3 sequence reads: CASSQGTGTEAFF. Written as DNA, the CDR3 is TGTGCCAGCAGCCAAGGAACGGGTACTGAAGCTTTCTTT.

There are a few counts of this clone. V usage is TRBV6-2 or TRBV6-3 and J usage is TRBJ1-6; no reliable D call. CDR1 and CDR2 from the germline V gene are MNHEY and SVGEGT. The CDR3 sequence is 14 residues long. Trimming took off 6 bases at V and 15 bases at J, with 21 bases between the two ends. CDR3 nucleotides: TGTGCCAGCAGCGGTCCGGAGGAAATCAGCCACCTCCACTTT. Its translation is CASSGPEEISHLHF.